The TCR beta chain described here comes from a study of blood T cells in healthy people across ages (dated by TCRdb to the mid-2010s). For context, the study as a whole: In model experiments, template switching captured about one uniquely barcoded TCR beta cDNA molecule for every two T cells. For two donors (one aged 18 to 29 and one aged 80 or older), the study analyzed two additional independent replicas of 1 million unique cDNA reads from the same blood draw. Using deep sequencing normalized with unique cDNA molecular identifiers, the study measured how TCR beta repertoire diversity changes with age. The donors were split into four age groups: young (average about 16 years), middle-aged (about 40), aged (around 67) and long-lived (about 82). To avoid experimental bias, donors of different ages were distributed randomly across sequencing lanes. The paper as a whole reports these results and caveats: Total diversity estimates from one million sequenced T cells were considered lower bounds and underestimates. As age increased, observed TCR beta diversity per million T cells dropped in a roughly linear way, and a significant reduction was already evident by age around 41. Because the CMV infection status of the donors was unknown, age-related changes in expanded clonotypes may potentially have been confounded. A strong correlation was found between observed TCR beta diversity and the percentage of naive T cells measured by flow cytometry. Compared with the aged group, the long-lived group had more naive CD4+ T cells, fewer expanded clones and increased TCR diversity, suggesting age selection. Because profiling used bulk unsorted PBMCs, naive and antigen-experienced compartments could not be compared conclusively.

Preparation of the library involved 5' RACE. Sequencing was carried out with an Illumina HiSeq 2500. The second PCR ran for about 6 to 12 cycles and used a J-beta primer mix along with a sample-barcoded 5' primer. A template-switch 5' adaptor carrying 12 random nucleotides introduced a unique molecular identifier onto each TCR beta cDNA molecule. Each sample yielded at least 3 million CDR3-containing paired-end reads. First-strand cDNA was synthesized from all RNA with the Mint cDNA synthesis kit, primed by a TRBC-specific oligonucleotide. Following uracil-DNA glycosylase treatment, all cDNA underwent a first 18-cycle PCR with the universal primers M1SS and BC2_uni_R. Regarding the original processing steps: For normalization, 1 million high-quality reads, each with a distinct molecular identifier, were randomly selected from each sample. Instead of being binned into consensus sequences, reads that shared molecular identifiers were thrown out. MiTCR, run with a Q25 quality threshold and the strictest error-elimination algorithm, handled CDR3 identification, clonotype clustering and error correction. A nonparametric unseen species model using Euler transformation provided a lower-bound estimate of total TCR beta diversity. TCRdb applied fastp at Q25 and MiXCR to the public reads, then kept only in-frame beta chains. Each entry merges the rows of one CDR3 protein and shows their most common DNA and genes. V and J calls and clone size were set by TCRdb, not the authors. Here the sample has 2 million or so distinct CDR3 sequences; around half occur a single time. The ten largest make up less than 2.5% of the sample.

Trimming takes 5 bases from V and 1 base from J, and the germline ends sit 12 bases apart. CDR1 and CDR2, looked up from the germline V gene, are SGHRS and YFSETQ. From its cysteine to its phenylalanine, the CDR3 spans 14 amino acids. Only the CDR3 portion is preserved as DNA: 42 bases, with reading frame beginning at the first base. Worth noting for this clonotype: Its cognate antigen has yet to be identified. Base qualities are missing; no much larger clone stands one base away.

The donors were some 36 Caucasian individuals from Russia, aged 6 to 90 years, who were systemically healthy. Each donor gave 8.5 to 10 milliliters of peripheral blood, collected into EDTA-treated Vacutainer tubes. Ficoll-Paque density-gradient centrifugation was used to isolate PBMCs, with at least 6.5 million per sample. Trizol reagent was used to extract total RNA from the PBMCs, yielding at least 6 micrograms per sample. The percentages of naive CD45RAhigh/CD27high T cells were determined by flow cytometry on a PBMC aliquot from every donor. The sample was blood. The sequence is built from TRBV5-1 and TRBJ2-5; the D gene remains uncertain. The TCR was taken from a woman aged 40-49 years in good health. The CDR3 region reads CASRLAPPQETQYF. The DNA sequence reads TGCGCCAGCAGGTTAGCACCGCCCCAAGAGACCCAGTACTTC. This CDR3, with the reference TRBV5-1 and TRBJ2-5 proteins standing in past its ends, gives the full variable domain KAGVTQTPRYLIKTRGQQVTLSCSPISGHRSVSWYQQTPGQGLQFLFEYFSETQRNKGNFPGRFSGRQFSNSRSEMNVSTLELGDSALYLCASRLAPPQETQYFGPGTRLLVL.